Following are 24 T cell receptor beta chains from one sample sequenced in a study of blood T cell repertoires in COVID-19 (dated by TCRdb to 2018 to 2021). The library was built by means of the immunoSEQ multiplex PCR assay. TCRdb took this table from immuneACCESS and kept in-frame rearrangements with V and J called. Such tables lack part of the clones; where checked against another copy, unresolved V genes explain under half of the gap, and the rest is unexplained. This sample lists fewer than 350,000 clones; about 85% were detected once. Over 1.5% of the sample rests with the top ten. Sequenced sample: PBMCs or T cells enriched from blood (not recorded which). The receptors stem from a woman aged 30 to 39 who had been exposed to COVID-19.

V is TRBV18 and J is TRBJ2-1; tentatively, D is TRBD1 (6 bases). V was clipped by 5 bases and J by 5 bases, with 19 bases between them. Germline-derived CDR1 and CDR2 are KGHSH and LQKENI. The CDR3 extends over 16 amino acids. The CDR3 nucleotides read TGTGCCAGCTCATTTGACGGACAGAGAGTTGACAATGAGCAGTTCTTC. Translating gives CASSFDGQRVDNEQFF.

The chain joins TRBV7-9 to TRBJ2-1; D unclear. The V end was cut by 6 bases, the J end by 5 bases, with 17 bases between. CDR1 and CDR2 (germline): SEHNR, FQNEAQ (reference sequence). CDR3 size: 15 residues. The CDR3: CASSLEAAGDNEQFF. The CDR3, as DNA: TGTGCCAGCAGTCTAGAGGCGGCTGGAGACAATGAGCAGTTCTTC.

V and J are TRBV4-3 and TRBJ1-6; possibly TRBD1 for D (5 bases). V lost 6 bases and J 0 bases, leaving 12 bases between the germline ends. CDR3 length: 16 residues. Germline V gives CDR1 LGHNA, CDR2 YSLEER. Written as DNA, the CDR3 is TGCGCCAGCAGTCCGCAGGGCAGCTCCTATAATTCACCCCTCCACTTT. Translated: CASSPQGSSYNSPLHF.

V and J are TRBV3-1 (or the pseudogene TRBV3-2) and TRBJ1-5; no clear D gene. This CDR3 has 12 residues. Germline values: CDR1 LGHDT, CDR2 YNNKEL (reference sequence). The V and J ends lost 4 bases and 5 bases respectively, with 6 bases between them. The CDR3 DNA is TGTGCCAGCAGCCGAGGATATCAGCCCCAGCATTTT. Protein sequence: CASSRGYQPQHF.

V gene TRBV28 combines with J gene TRBJ2-7; 12 nucleotides match TRBD2. Germline V gene lookup returns CDR1 MDHEN and CDR2 SYDVKM. Trimming at V came to 6 bases and at J to 1 base, leaving 10 bases not matched to a gene. CDR3 length: 17 amino acids. The CDR3 is CASSPSGGVKRSYEQYF. CDR3 sequence (DNA): TGTGCCAGCAGCCCTAGCGGGGGGGTCAAAAGGTCCTACGAGCAGTACTTC.

The gene calls are TRBV28 and TRBJ2-1, with 8 bases lining up with TRBD2. Germline CDR1 and CDR2: MDHEN and SYDVKM. The length of the CDR3 is 16 residues. V shed 1 base, J shed 7 bases, and the junction held 9 bases outside the gene matches. The CDR3 coding sequence is TGTGCCAGCAGTTTATCCCACGGGACGGGGGGGAATGAGCAGTTCTTC. As protein: CASSLSHGTGGNEQFF.

The genes are TRBV28 and TRBJ1-2; 8 positions match TRBD1. This CDR3 has 16 residues. CDR1 and CDR2 from the germline V gene are MDHEN and SYDVKM. The J segment lost 4 bases and the V segment lost 2 bases, leaving 9 bases of the junction unmatched. The CDR3 loop reads CASSLPGQGKSYGYTF. The CDR3 DNA is TGTGCCAGCAGTTTACCAGGACAGGGAAAATCCTATGGCTACACCTTC.

V is TRBV18 and J is TRBJ2-1; 9 bases fit TRBD2. This CDR3 region has 15 residues. The V segment lost 5 bases and the J segment 2 bases; nucleotides outside the gene matches: 4. CDR1 is KGHSH and CDR2 is LQKENI in the germline V gene. CDR3 in amino acids: CASSSSGGTYNEQFF. The CDR3 DNA sequence: TGTGCCAGCTCATCGAGCGGGGGGACCTACAATGAGCAGTTCTTC.

The V gene is TRBV27, the J gene TRBJ2-5, with D tentatively TRBD2 (7 bases). Trimming took off 6 bases at V and 3 bases at J, with 20 bases between the two ends. Germline assignment: CDR1 MNHEY and CDR2 SMNVEV (reference sequence). The CDR3 spans 16 residues. The CDR3 nucleotides read TGTGCCAGCAGCCACCGGGGGCGGGGGAGAGAAGAGACCCAGTACTTC. This encodes CASSHRGRGREETQYF.

The chain links TRBV7-9 to TRBJ2-7, with 12 bases identical to TRBD1. Germline CDR1 and CDR2: SEHNR and FQNEAQ (reference sequence). J was trimmed by 4 bases and V by 4 bases; bases with no gene match: 11. This CDR3 contains 17 residues. The CDR3, as DNA: TGTGCCAGCAGCTCCGCGATCGGGACAGGGGGCGAATACGAGCAGTACTTC. Its protein is CASSSAIGTGGEYEQYF.

This chain uses TRBV30 with TRBJ1-6; the D gene is possibly TRBD1 (5 bases). V lost 2 bases, J lost 10 bases, and 15 bases lay in between. This CDR3 is built from 14 residues. Germline V gene lookup returns CDR1 GTSNPN and CDR2 SVGIG (reference sequence). CDR3 nucleotide sequence: TGTGCCTGGAGTACCGACCTCGGGGGATCACCCCTCCACTTT. Amino acid sequence: CAWSTDLGGSPLHF.

CDR3 amino acids: CASSYSIFGRNTGGGGNEQFF. For the CDR3, the DNA is TGTGCCAGCAGTTACTCGATCTTCGGACGGAATACTGGCGGGGGAGGAAATGAGCAGTTCTTC. V is TRBV6-2 or TRBV6-3 and J is TRBJ2-1, with 7 positions matching TRBD2. The trim removed 0 bases at V and 7 bases at J, leaving 24 bases unmatched. The CDR3 spans 21 residues. Germline loops: CDR1 MNHEY, CDR2 SVGEGT.

This chain joins TRBV4-3 and TRBJ2-1, with D uncertain. This CDR3 region has 15 residues. Trimming pared 0 bases from V and 7 bases from J, leaving 13 bases between. Looked up from germline, CDR1 is LGHNA and CDR2 is YSLEER. CDR3 coding DNA: TGCGCCAGCAGCCAAGACTATCTAGGTGGAAATGAGCAGTTCTTC. It codes for CASSQDYLGGNEQFF.

V usage is TRBV28 and J usage is TRBJ2-7; weak D call: TRBD1 (6 bases). The CDR3 is made up of 14 amino acids. V was shortened by 2 bases and J by 0 bases, with 8 bases between the two germline ends. Germline V gene sequence: CDR1 MDHEN, CDR2 SYDVKM. CDR3 DNA sequence: TGTGCCAGCAGTTTACAGGGGAACTCCTACGAGCAGTACTTC. It yields the protein CASSLQGNSYEQYF.

This chain links TRBV3-1 (or the pseudogene TRBV3-2) with TRBJ2-7, with D perhaps matching TRBD2 (5 bases). The CDR3 sequence is 12 residues long. V was clipped by 0 bases and J by 7 bases, with 7 bases between them. Per germline, CDR1 LGHDT and CDR2 YNNKEL (reference sequence). CDR3 residues: CASSQDRREQYF. The CDR3 DNA follows: TGTGCCAGCAGCCAAGATCGGAGGGAGCAGTACTTC.

The V gene is TRBV19, the J gene TRBJ2-7, with D maybe TRBD2 (5 bases). The ends were cut back, 2 bases at V and 2 bases at J, with 13 bases in the middle. The germline V gene encodes CDR1 LNHDA and CDR2 SQIVND (reference sequence). This CDR3 comprises 15 residues. CDR3 DNA sequence: TGTGCCAGTAGTATATCAACTAGTGGCGCCTACGAGCAGTACTTC. This codes for CASSISTSGAYEQYF.

This chain joins TRBV18 and TRBJ2-5, with no clear D. V was clipped by 0 bases and J by 7 bases, with 6 bases between them. This CDR3 comprises 12 residues. Germline CDR1 KGHSH, CDR2 LQKENI. The CDR3 nucleotides read TGTGCCAGCTCACCACCCCTAAGGACCCAGTACTTC. This encodes CASSPPLRTQYF.

V usage is TRBV5-1 and J usage is TRBJ2-3, with TRBD2 identical over 13 bases. CDR3 length equals 15 residues. V shed 7 bases and J 4 bases; nucleotides not matched to a gene: 6. Germline V gene data show CDR1 as SGHRS and CDR2 as YFSETQ. This CDR3 is CASQLAGGLADTQYF. The CDR3 DNA reads as TGCGCCAGCCAACTAGCGGGGGGGCTCGCAGATACGCAGTATTTT.

CDR3 nucleotide sequence: TGTGCCAGCAGCTTCGGCCAGGGGGCAAATAGAAGAAACACCATATATTTT. Translating it yields CASSFGQGANRRNTIYF. The chain joins TRBV5-4 to TRBJ1-3; 8 bases match TRBD1. The CDR3 loop spans 17 amino acids. The germline gives CDR1 SGHNT, CDR2 YYREEE (reference sequence). Germline trimming cut 2 bases from V and 5 bases from J; bases unmatched to any gene: 12.

V and J are TRBV2 and TRBJ1-1; TRBD1 aligns across 8 bases. Losses at the gene ends were 6 bases for V and 4 bases for J; bases not matched to a gene: 4. The germline V gene has CDR1 SNHLY and CDR2 FYNNEI. The CDR3 runs to 13 residues. CDR3 in amino acids: CASSRGRGTEAFF. The CDR3 nucleotides are TGTGCCAGCAGCAGGGGGCGCGGCACTGAAGCTTTCTTT. The full variable domain, its missing parts supplied by reference TRBV2 and TRBJ1-1, is EPEVTQTPSHQVTQMGQEVILRCVPISNHLYFYWYRQILGQKVEFLVSFYNNEISEKSEIFDDQFSVERPDGSNFTLKIRSTKLEDSAMYFCASSRGRGTEAFFGQGTRLTVV.

The chain employs TRBV28 and TRBJ1-2; D is uncertain. Deletions cut 5 bases from V and 3 bases from J, with 16 bases between. This CDR3 contains 15 residues. Germline V CDR1 and CDR2: MDHEN, SYDVKM. The DNA for the CDR3 is TGTGCCAGCAGTCCGGGAGCTTCGAGCCACTATGGCTACACCTTC. Translation: CASSPGASSHYGYTF.

The rearrangement links TRBV3-1 (or the pseudogene TRBV3-2) to TRBJ2-7, with D perhaps TRBD1 (7 bases). V dropped 0 bases and J dropped 4 bases, with 25 bases sitting between them. CDR3 length: 19 amino acids. Germline-derived CDR1 and CDR2 are LGHDT and YNNKEL (reference sequence). CDR3 nucleotides: TGTGCCAGCAGCCAAGAGGGCGGGACAGTCCCCGGCCAGAAATACGAGCAGTACTTC. Translating it yields CASSQEGGTVPGQKYEQYF.

The V gene is TRBV27, the J gene TRBJ1-6; D gene uncertain. Per germline, CDR1 MNHEY and CDR2 SMNVEV (reference sequence). The CDR3 runs to 12 residues. Trimming shortened V by 5 bases and J by 3 bases, and 2 bases separated the two germline ends. For the CDR3, the DNA is TGTGCCAGCAGTCTCTATAATTCACCCCTCCACTTT. As protein: CASSLYNSPLHF.

The V call is TRBV2, the J call TRBJ1-5; the D gene is possibly TRBD1 (5 bases). Trimming removed 8 bases from V and 2 bases from J, with 13 bases in between. There are 14 residues in the CDR3. From germline, CDR1 is SNHLY and CDR2 FYNNEI. The CDR3 loop reads CASCGALRNQPQHF. In nucleotides, the CDR3 is TGTGCCAGCTGTGGGGCCCTTCGCAATCAGCCCCAGCATTTT.